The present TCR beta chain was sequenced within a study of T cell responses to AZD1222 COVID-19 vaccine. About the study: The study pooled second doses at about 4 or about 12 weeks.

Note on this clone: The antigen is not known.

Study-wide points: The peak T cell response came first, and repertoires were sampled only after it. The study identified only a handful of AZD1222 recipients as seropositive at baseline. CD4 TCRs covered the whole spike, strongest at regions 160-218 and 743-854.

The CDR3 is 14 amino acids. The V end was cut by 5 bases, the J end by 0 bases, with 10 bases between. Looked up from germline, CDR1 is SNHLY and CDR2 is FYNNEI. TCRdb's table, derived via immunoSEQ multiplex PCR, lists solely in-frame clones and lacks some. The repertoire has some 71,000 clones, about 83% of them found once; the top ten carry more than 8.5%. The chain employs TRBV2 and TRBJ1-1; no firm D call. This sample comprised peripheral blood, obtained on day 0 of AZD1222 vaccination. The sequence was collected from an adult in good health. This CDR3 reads CASSSQPVNTEAFF. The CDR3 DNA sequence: TGTGCCAGCAGTAGTCAGCCCGTGAACACTGAAGCTTTCTTT. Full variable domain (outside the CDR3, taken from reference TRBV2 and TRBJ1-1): EPEVTQTPSHQVTQMGQEVILRCVPISNHLYFYWYRQILGQKVEFLVSFYNNEISEKSEIFDDQFSVERPDGSNFTLKIRSTKLEDSAMYFCASSSQPVNTEAFFGQGTRLTVV.